The 22 T cell receptor beta chains listed next were all sequenced from one sample in a study of cytomegalovirus exposure and HLA in healthy donors. 13 Jbeta primers and 60 Vbeta primers were used for the PCR. Assay: immunoSEQ multiplex PCR; the TCRdb copy retains only in-frame clones and omits some. The table has about 150,000 clones, over 70% seen once. Input material: PBMCs. The source of these receptors is a man younger than 45 in good health and CMV-seronegative.

This clone was counted once. V gene TRBV19 combines with J gene TRBJ1-1; the D gene is possibly TRBD1 (6 bases). The CDR3 spans 14 residues. V was cut by 3 bases and J by 3 bases, with 11 bases left in between. CDR1 and CDR2 from the germline V gene are LNHDA and SQIVND (reference sequence). The CDR3 here is CASSIGGRDTEAFF. DNA of the CDR3: TGTGCCAGTAGTATCGGGGGGCGGGACACTGAAGCTTTCTTT.

The chain couples TRBV30 to TRBJ2-7, with 8 nucleotides matching TRBD2. Trimming at V came to 4 bases and at J to 1 base, leaving 3 bases not matched to a gene. In germline, CDR1 is GTSNPN, CDR2 SVGIG (reference sequence). The CDR3 has 13 amino acids. CDR3 bases: TGTGCCTGGACCTCGGGGGGGTCCTACGAGCAGTACTTC. Translation gives CAWTSGGSYEQYF.

This clone was observed a handful of times. The chain has TRBV19 and TRBJ1-5, with a weak D call TRBD1 (5 bases). The CDR3 contains 13 residues. Germline assignment: CDR1 LNHDA and CDR2 SQIVND (reference sequence). V lost 3 bases and J 5 bases, leaving 8 bases between the germline ends. The CDR3 protein is CASSMGGDQPQHF. Written as DNA, the CDR3 is TGTGCCAGTAGTATGGGAGGGGATCAGCCCCAGCATTTT.

On this clone: In the same sample, other DNA sequences code for this CDR3. This chain uses TRBV7-7 with TRBJ2-7; D may be TRBD1 (6 bases). The ends were cut back, 5 bases at V and 5 bases at J, with 19 bases in the middle. This CDR3 region has 15 residues. Per the germline V gene, CDR1 is SSHAT and CDR2 is FNYEAQ (reference sequence). CDR3 amino acids: CASSPAQGRGNEQYF. CDR3 in DNA: TGTGCCAGCAGCCCAGCCCAGGGCAGGGGTAACGAGCAGTACTTC.

The chain couples TRBV28 to TRBJ2-7; D gene ambiguous. Trimming left V 3 bases short and J 0 bases short, with 3 bases between. The CDR3 consists of 12 residues. The germline CDR1 and CDR2 sequences are MDHEN and SYDVKM. This chain's CDR3 is CASSFSSYEQYF. The CDR3 DNA is TGTGCCAGCAGTTTCAGCTCCTACGAGCAGTACTTC.

The chain is built from TRBV4-2 and TRBJ2-7; 9 bases map to TRBD1. The CDR3 sequence is 14 residues long. Germline assignment: CDR1 LGHNA and CDR2 YNFKEQ. Germline trimming cut 3 bases from V and 3 bases from J; bases unmatched to any gene: 3. The CDR3 protein is CASSQGQGDYEQYF. CDR3 sequence (DNA): TGTGCCAGCAGCCAGGGACAGGGTGACTACGAGCAGTACTTC.

As regards this clone: Germline is not matched at one junction end, which may reflect a read error. The gene calls are TRBV5-4 and TRBJ1-5; D perhaps matches TRBD1 (6 bases). Germline V gene lookup returns CDR1 SGHNT and CDR2 YYREEE (reference sequence). The CDR3 runs to 14 residues. CDR3 amino acids: CASSVDRSNQPQNF. Written as DNA, the CDR3 is TGTGCCAGCAGCGTTGACAGGAGCAATCAGCCCCAGAATTTT. The full variable domain, in which reference TRBV5-4 and TRBJ1-5 provide the parts outside the CDR3, is ETGVTQSPTHLIKTRGQQVTLRCSSQSGHNTVSWYQQALGQGPQFIFQYYREEENGRGNFPPRFSGLQFPNYSSELNVNALELDDSALYLCASSVDRSNQPQNFGDGTRLSIL.

CDR3 bases: TGTGCCAGCAGCCGCGGCGAGGTGAACACCGGGGAGCTGTTTTTT. As protein: CASSRGEVNTGELFF. The chain couples TRBV5-4 to TRBJ2-2; D is uncertain. Per the germline V gene, CDR1 is SGHNT and CDR2 is YYREEE (reference sequence). V was trimmed by 4 bases and J by 1 base, leaving 11 bases between them. The CDR3 runs to 15 residues.

The chain couples TRBV5-1 to TRBJ2-2; maybe TRBD1 (6 bases). Germline lookup yields CDR1 SGHRS and CDR2 YFSETQ. Trimming took off 1 base at V and 0 bases at J, with 10 bases between the two ends. The CDR3 is made up of 16 amino acids. This CDR3 is CASSLNPGANTGELFF. The DNA for the CDR3 is TGCGCCAGCAGCTTGAATCCAGGGGCGAACACCGGGGAGCTGTTTTTT. Combining the CDR3 with reference TRBV5-1 and TRBJ2-2 gives the whole variable domain KAGVTQTPRYLIKTRGQQVTLSCSPISGHRSVSWYQQTPGQGLQFLFEYFSETQRNKGNFPGRFSGRQFSNSRSEMNVSTLELGDSALYLCASSLNPGANTGELFFGEGSRLTVL.

This rearrangement joins TRBV7-6 to TRBJ2-7; the match to TRBD1 covers 7 bases. The CDR3 spans 15 residues. Germline V gene data show CDR1 as SGHVS and CDR2 as FNYEAQ. V was clipped by 4 bases and J by 7 bases; unmatched bases: 13. The CDR3 protein is CASSSSGTAALEQYF. CDR3 coding DNA: TGTGCCAGCAGCTCGTCCGGGACAGCGGCTTTGGAGCAGTACTTC. Variable domain in full (rest from reference TRBV7-6 and TRBJ2-7): GAGVSQSPRYKVTKRGQDVALRCDPISGHVSLYWYRQALGQGPEFLTYFNYEAQQDKSGLPNDRFSAERPEGSISTLTIQRTEQRDSAMYRCASSSSGTAALEQYFGPGTRLTVT.

V and J are TRBV18 and TRBJ1-5; D gene ambiguous. The V gene lost 8 bases and the J gene lost 7 bases, with 18 bases spanning the gap. There are 14 residues in the CDR3. Germline assignment: CDR1 KGHSH and CDR2 LQKENI. CDR3 coding DNA: TGTGCCAGCCCCCGCCCCCGAGGATGGCAGCCCCAGCATTTT. Its protein product is CASPRPRGWQPQHF.

This sequence joins TRBV7-8 and TRBJ1-4, with TRBD1 identical over 8 bases. Germline V gene data show CDR1 as SGHVS and CDR2 as FQNEAQ. With 4 bases clipped from V and 0 bases from J, the junction kept 7 bases outside the gene matches. The CDR3 sequence is 17 residues long. This CDR3 reads CASSSMTGEATNEKLFF. CDR3 nucleotide sequence: TGTGCCAGCAGCTCGATGACAGGGGAGGCAACTAATGAAAAACTGTTTTTT.

This clone was detected only a few times. The chain joins TRBV7-8 to TRBJ1-3; 9 nucleotides align to TRBD1. Germline V gives CDR1 SGHVS, CDR2 FQNEAQ. V lost 3 bases to trimming and J lost 0 bases; unmatched junction nucleotides: 12. CDR3 length: 19 residues. The CDR3 sequence: CASSFLDRGPLLSGNTIYF. CDR3 sequence (DNA): TGTGCCAGCAGCTTCTTGGACAGGGGCCCTCTCCTCTCTGGAAACACCATATATTTT.

The J gene is TRBJ1-5, the V gene TRBV7-6; a possible D gene is TRBD1 (6 bases). Looked up from germline, CDR1 is SGHVS and CDR2 is FNYEAQ. The CDR3 totals 14 residues. V was pared by 4 bases and J by 6 bases, with 13 bases between. The CDR3 loop is CASSSAGGLQPQHF. Here the CDR3 DNA reads TGTGCCAGCAGCTCAGCTGGGGGCCTTCAGCCCCAGCATTTT.

This clone has more than one count but fewer than ten. This chain joins TRBV27 and TRBJ1-5, with no clear D. CDR3 length equals 14 residues. CDR1 is MNHEY and CDR2 is SMNVEV in the germline V gene (reference sequence). Trimming removed 2 bases from V and 10 bases from J, with 15 bases in between. CDR3 in amino acids: CASSLRAEGSPQHF. The CDR3 DNA reads TGTGCCAGCAGTTTAAGGGCAGAGGGCAGTCCCCAGCATTTT.

The rearrangement links TRBV27 to TRBJ1-2, with TRBD1 identical over 12 bases. The CDR3 runs to 18 residues. V lost 5 bases, J lost 6 bases, and 16 bases stayed unmatched. The V gene's germline CDR1 is MNHEY and CDR2 SMNVEV (reference sequence). The CDR3: CASSPTGTGGLGENGYTF. In DNA form, the CDR3 reads TGTGCCAGCAGTCCTACCGGGACAGGGGGCTTAGGTGAGAATGGCTACACCTTC.

The rearrangement joins TRBV9 to TRBJ1-1; D possibly corresponds to TRBD1 (5 bases). The CDR3 covers 17 residues. Trimming shortened V by 1 base and J by 0 bases, and 16 bases separated the two germline ends. The germline CDR1 and CDR2 sequences are SGDLS and YYNGEE. The CDR3 loop is CASSVNARVGLNTEAFF. In DNA, the CDR3 is TGTGCCAGCAGCGTAAACGCCAGGGTGGGTCTGAACACTGAAGCTTTCTTT.

This clone occurred a few times. This rearrangement joins TRBV28 to TRBJ2-1; a possible D gene is TRBD2 (5 bases). The CDR3 spans 14 residues. The germline CDR1 and CDR2 sequences are MDHEN and SYDVKM. Trimming shortened V by 3 bases and J by 5 bases, and 11 bases separated the two germline ends. CDR3 amino acids: CASSFEGKNNEQFF. DNA for the CDR3: TGTGCCAGCAGTTTTGAGGGAAAAAACAATGAGCAGTTCTTC. Together with reference TRBV28 and TRBJ2-1, the CDR3 gives the full variable domain: DVKVTQSSRYLVKRTGEKVFLECVQDMDHENMFWYRQDPGLGLRLIYFSYDVKMKEKGDIPEGYSVSREKKERFSLILESASTNQTSMYLCASSFEGKNNEQFFGPGTRLTVL.

The chain links TRBV5-1 to TRBJ2-3, with 11 positions matching TRBD2. V was pared by 4 bases and J by 1 base, with 5 bases of the junction left unmatched. There are 16 residues in the CDR3. Germline V CDR1 and CDR2: SGHRS, YFSETQ. In nucleotides, the CDR3 is TGCGCCAGCAGCAATAGCGGGGGGGGCGGCACAGATACGCAGTATTTT. It is translated as CASSNSGGGGTDTQYF.

This clone was counted only a few times. The chain recombines TRBV5-6 with TRBJ1-1, with D maybe TRBD1 (5 bases). Per germline, CDR1 SGHDT and CDR2 YYEEEE. Trimming removed 2 bases from V and 7 bases from J, with 12 bases in between. CDR3 length: 13 residues. The CDR3 bases are TGTGCCAGCAGCTTTTGGGGGGATGGTGAAGCTTTCTTT. Protein product: CASSFWGDGEAFF. Full variable domain (remainder filled in from reference TRBV5-6 and TRBJ1-1): DAGVTQSPTHLIKTRGQQVTLRCSPKSGHDTVSWYQQALGQGPQFIFQYYEEEERQRGNFPDRFSGHQFPNYSSELNVNALLLGDSALYLCASSFWGDGEAFFGQGTRLTVV.

The chain recombines TRBV19 with TRBJ1-2, with 8 bases identical to TRBD1. The CDR3 covers 15 residues. V trimming: 5 bases; J trimming: 7 bases; junction bases outside the gene matches: 12. CDR1 and CDR2 (germline): LNHDA, SQIVND (reference sequence). The CDR3 sequence is CASSRGQASGGGYTF. The CDR3 DNA follows: TGTGCCAGTAGTCGGGGACAGGCGTCTGGAGGTGGCTACACCTTC.

The V and J genes are TRBV18 and TRBJ1-5; 8 bases align to TRBD1. The CDR3 runs to 14 residues. Trimming took 8 bases from V and 3 from J; bases not matched to a gene: 6. The V gene's germline CDR1 is KGHSH and CDR2 LQKENI. The CDR3 loop reads CASHTGGSNQPQHF. CDR3 DNA: TGTGCCAGCCACACAGGGGGATCCAATCAGCCCCAGCATTTT.